This T cell receptor beta chain was sequenced for a study of shared clonotypes between healthy human individuals. The data were produced by immunoSEQ multiplex PCR, yet TCRdb's version contains in-frame clones alone and is incomplete. The table includes around 510,000 clones, roughly 72% detected once. CDR1 and CDR2 from the germline V gene are LGHNA and YSLEER. The junction had 9 bases not matched to a gene; V was cut back by 3 bases and J by 1 base. The CDR3 runs to 18 residues. Source material: PBMCs. The genes are TRBV4-3 and TRBJ2-2; 9 bases map to TRBD1. This TCR came from a middle-aged woman in good health. Some clones in this sample may be carry-over from other donors' samples. The CDR3 loop reads CASSHGLQDRGNTGELFF. As DNA, the CDR3 is TGCGCCAGCAGCCATGGGCTACAGGACAGGGGGAACACCGGGGAGCTGTTTTTT.